Reported below is one T cell receptor beta chain. The sample is drawn from a study of blood T cell repertoires in COVID-19. Overall study context: The samples span acute and convalescent COVID-19 from the United States, Italy and Spain. Sources were T cells, B-cell-depleted T cells, or PBMCs; the material itself was cDNA or gDNA.

Per the original data handling: It was from reference gene primer amplification that nucleated cell counts were estimated. Libraries were prepared by immunoSEQ multiplex PCR; TCRdb keeps only in-frame clonotypes and omits some of them. The V and J calls and clone size come from that table; D and trimming were worked out from the DNA. The sample yields around 98,000 clones, around 80% seen once. This receptor was taken from a man aged 70 or older with acute or convalescent COVID-19. Sequenced sample: peripheral blood.

CDR3 sequence (DNA): TGTGCCAGCAGCCCTAGCGGGGGGGCAGCGGGCAGGGGTGGAACTGAAGCTTTCTTT. Protein sequence: CASSPSGGAAGRGGTEAFF. This sequence joins TRBV6-2 or TRBV6-3 and TRBJ1-1; D may be TRBD1 (6 bases). Looked up from germline, CDR1 is MNHEY and CDR2 is SVGEGT. The V gene lost 6 bases and the J gene lost 5 bases, with 31 bases spanning the gap. The length of the CDR3 is 19 residues.